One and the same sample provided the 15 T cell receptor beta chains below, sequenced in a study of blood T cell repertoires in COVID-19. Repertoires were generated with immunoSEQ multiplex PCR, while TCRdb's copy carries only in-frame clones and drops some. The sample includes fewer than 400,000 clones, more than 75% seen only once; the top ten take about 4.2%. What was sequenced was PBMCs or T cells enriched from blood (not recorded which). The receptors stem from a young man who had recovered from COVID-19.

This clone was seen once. CDR3 bases: TGTGCCAGCAGTGAAGGTTCGCGGTATACGCAGTATTTT. This sequence encodes CASSEGSRYTQYF. The chain recombines TRBV6-1 with TRBJ2-3; D not resolved. This CDR3 has 13 residues. Germline CDR1 and CDR2: MNHNS and SASEGT. V lost 1 base and J 7 bases, leaving 9 bases between the germline ends.

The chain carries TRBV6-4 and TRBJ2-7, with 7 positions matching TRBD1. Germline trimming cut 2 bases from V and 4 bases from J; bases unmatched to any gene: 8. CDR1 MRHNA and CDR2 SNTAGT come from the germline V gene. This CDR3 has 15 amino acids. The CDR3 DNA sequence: TGTGCCAGCAGTGACGTAGGGACAGAAGATTACGAGCAGTACTTC. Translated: CASSDVGTEDYEQYF.

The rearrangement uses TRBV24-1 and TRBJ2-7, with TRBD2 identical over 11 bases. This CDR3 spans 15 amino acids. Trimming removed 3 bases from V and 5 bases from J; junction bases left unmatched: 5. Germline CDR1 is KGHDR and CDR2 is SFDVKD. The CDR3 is CATSDPGTSGDEQYF. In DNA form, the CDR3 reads TGTGCCACCAGTGATCCGGGGACTAGCGGCGACGAGCAGTACTTC.

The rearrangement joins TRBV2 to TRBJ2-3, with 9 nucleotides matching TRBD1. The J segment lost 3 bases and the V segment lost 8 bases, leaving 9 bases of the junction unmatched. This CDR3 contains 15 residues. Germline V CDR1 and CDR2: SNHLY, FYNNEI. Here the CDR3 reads CASLPGGQGTDTQYF. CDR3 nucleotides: TGTGCCAGCCTCCCGGGCGGACAGGGGACAGATACGCAGTATTTT. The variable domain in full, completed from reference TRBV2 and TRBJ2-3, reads EPEVTQTPSHQVTQMGQEVILRCVPISNHLYFYWYRQILGQKVEFLVSFYNNEISEKSEIFDDQFSVERPDGSNFTLKIRSTKLEDSAMYFCASLPGGQGTDTQYFGPGTRLTVL.

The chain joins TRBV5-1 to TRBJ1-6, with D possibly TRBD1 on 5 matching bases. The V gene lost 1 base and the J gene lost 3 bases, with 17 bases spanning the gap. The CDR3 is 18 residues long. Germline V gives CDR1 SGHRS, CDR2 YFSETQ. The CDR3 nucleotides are TGCGCCAGCAGCTTGATGGCGGCAGGGTCCAACTATAATTCACCCCTCCACTTT. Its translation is CASSLMAAGSNYNSPLHF.

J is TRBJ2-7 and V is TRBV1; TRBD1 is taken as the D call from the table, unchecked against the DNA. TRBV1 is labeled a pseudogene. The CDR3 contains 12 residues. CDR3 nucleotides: TGCACCAGCAGCCAATCCCACTACGAGCAGTACTTC. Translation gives CTSSQSHYEQYF.

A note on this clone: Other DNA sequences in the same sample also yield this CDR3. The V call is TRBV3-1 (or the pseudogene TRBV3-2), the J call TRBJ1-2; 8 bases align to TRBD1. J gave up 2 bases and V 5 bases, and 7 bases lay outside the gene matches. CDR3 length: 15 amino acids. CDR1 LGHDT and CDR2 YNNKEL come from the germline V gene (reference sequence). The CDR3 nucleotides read TGTGCCAGCAGCTACGGGACAGGTTTAAACTATGGCTACACCTTC. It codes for CASSYGTGLNYGYTF.

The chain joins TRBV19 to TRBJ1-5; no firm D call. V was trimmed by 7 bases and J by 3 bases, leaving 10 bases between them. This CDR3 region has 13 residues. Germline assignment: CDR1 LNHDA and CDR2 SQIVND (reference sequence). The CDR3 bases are TGTGCCAGTAACTACGGCGCCAATCAGCCCCAGCATTTT. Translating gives CASNYGANQPQHF.

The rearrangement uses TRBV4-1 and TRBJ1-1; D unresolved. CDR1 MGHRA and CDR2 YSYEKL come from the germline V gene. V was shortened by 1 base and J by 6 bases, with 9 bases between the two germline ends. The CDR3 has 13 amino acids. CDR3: CASSQVGWPEAFF. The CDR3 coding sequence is TGCGCCAGCAGCCAAGTCGGGTGGCCTGAAGCTTTCTTT.

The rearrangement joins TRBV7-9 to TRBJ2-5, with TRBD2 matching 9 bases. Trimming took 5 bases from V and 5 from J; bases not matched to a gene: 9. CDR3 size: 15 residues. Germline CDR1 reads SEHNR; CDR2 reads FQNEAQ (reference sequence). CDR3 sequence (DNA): TGTGCCAGCAGCAGTAGCGGGAGCCCGAGGGAGACCCAGTACTTC. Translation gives CASSSSGSPRETQYF.

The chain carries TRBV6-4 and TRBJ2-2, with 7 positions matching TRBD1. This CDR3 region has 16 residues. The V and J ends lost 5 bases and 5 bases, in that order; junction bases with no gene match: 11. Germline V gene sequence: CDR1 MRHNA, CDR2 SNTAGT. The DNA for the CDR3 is TGTGCCAGCAGTCCCGTCATGGGACAGCTGACCGGGGAGCTGTTTTTT. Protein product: CASSPVMGQLTGELFF.

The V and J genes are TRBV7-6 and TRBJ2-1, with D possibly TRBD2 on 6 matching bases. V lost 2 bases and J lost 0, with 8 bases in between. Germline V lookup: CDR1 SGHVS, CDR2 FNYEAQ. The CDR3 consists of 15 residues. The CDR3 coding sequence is TGTGCCAGCAGCTTATACGGGAGCTCCTACAATGAGCAGTTCTTC. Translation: CASSLYGSSYNEQFF.

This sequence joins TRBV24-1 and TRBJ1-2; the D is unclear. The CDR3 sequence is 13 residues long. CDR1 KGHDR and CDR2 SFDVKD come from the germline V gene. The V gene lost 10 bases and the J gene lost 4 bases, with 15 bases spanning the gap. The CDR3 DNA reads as TGTGCCACTTCTTCGGCGGAGCGCTATGGCTACACCTTC. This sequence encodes CATSSAERYGYTF.

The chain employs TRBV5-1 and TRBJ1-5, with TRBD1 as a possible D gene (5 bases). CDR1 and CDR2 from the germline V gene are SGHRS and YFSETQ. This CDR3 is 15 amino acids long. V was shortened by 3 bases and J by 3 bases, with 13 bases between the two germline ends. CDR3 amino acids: CASSSTGLYNQPQHF. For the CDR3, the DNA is TGCGCCAGCAGCTCCACGGGACTCTACAATCAGCCCCAGCATTTT.

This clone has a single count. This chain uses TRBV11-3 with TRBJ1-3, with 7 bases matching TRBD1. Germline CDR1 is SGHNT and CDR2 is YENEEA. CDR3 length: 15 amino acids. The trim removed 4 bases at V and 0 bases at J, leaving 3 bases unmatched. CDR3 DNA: TGTGCCAGCAGCTCCGGGACAGACTCTGGAAACACCATATATTTT. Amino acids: CASSSGTDSGNTIYF. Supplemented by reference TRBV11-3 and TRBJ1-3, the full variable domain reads EAGVVQSPRYKIIEKKQPVAFWCNPISGHNTLYWYLQNLGQGPELLIRYENEEAVDDSQLPKDRFSAERLKGVDSTLKIQPAELGDSAVYLCASSSGTDSGNTIYFGEGSWLTVV.